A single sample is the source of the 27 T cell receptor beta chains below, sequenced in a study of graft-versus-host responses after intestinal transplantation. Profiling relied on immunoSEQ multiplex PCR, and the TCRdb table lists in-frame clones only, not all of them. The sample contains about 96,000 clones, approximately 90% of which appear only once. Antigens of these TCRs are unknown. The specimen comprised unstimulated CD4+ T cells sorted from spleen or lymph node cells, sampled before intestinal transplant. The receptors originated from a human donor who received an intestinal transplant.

CDR3 coding DNA: TGTGCCAGCAAGAAAACAGGGGCGAACACCGGGGAGCTGTTTTTT. Its translation: CASKKTGANTGELFF. The chain carries TRBV27 and TRBJ2-2, with 7 bases matching TRBD1. This CDR3 has 15 amino acids. The V segment lost 7 bases and the J segment 0 bases; nucleotides outside the gene matches: 5. Germline V gives CDR1 MNHEY, CDR2 SMNVEV (reference sequence).

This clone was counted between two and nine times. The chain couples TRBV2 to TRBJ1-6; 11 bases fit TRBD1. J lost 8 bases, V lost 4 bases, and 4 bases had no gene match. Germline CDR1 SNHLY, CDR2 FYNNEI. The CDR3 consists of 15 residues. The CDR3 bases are TGTGCCAGCAGTGTGCTGGGACAGGGGGATTCACCCCTCCACTTT. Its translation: CASSVLGQGDSPLHF.

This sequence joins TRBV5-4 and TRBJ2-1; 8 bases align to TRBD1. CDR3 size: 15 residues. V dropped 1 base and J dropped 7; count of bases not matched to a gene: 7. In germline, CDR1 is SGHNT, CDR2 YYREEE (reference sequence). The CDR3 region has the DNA TGTGCCAGCAGCTTGTTTTCCAGGGGGCAGAATGAGCAGTTCTTC. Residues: CASSLFSRGQNEQFF.

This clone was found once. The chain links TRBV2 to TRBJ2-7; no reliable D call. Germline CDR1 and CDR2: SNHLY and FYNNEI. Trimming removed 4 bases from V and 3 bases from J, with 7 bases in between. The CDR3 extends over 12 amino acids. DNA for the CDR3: TGTGCCAGCAGTGTTCTTATCTACGAGCAGTACTTC. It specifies CASSVLIYEQYF.

CDR3 loop: CASSGHTYEQYF. As DNA, the CDR3 is TGCGCCAGCAGTGGACATACCTACGAGCAGTACTTC. This chain joins TRBV10-2 and TRBJ2-7; D is unresolved. Germline lookup yields CDR1 WSHSY and CDR2 SAAADI. The CDR3 has 12 residues. Trimming took off 4 bases at V and 2 bases at J, with 6 bases between the two ends.

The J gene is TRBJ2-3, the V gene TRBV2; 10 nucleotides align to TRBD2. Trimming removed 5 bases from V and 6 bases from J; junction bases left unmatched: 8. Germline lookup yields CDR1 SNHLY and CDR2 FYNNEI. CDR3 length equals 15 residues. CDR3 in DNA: TGTGCCAGCAGTATTACTAGCGGGAAGGTGGATACGCAGTATTTT. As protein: CASSITSGKVDTQYF. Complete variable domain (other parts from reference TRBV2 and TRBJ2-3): EPEVTQTPSHQVTQMGQEVILRCVPISNHLYFYWYRQILGQKVEFLVSFYNNEISEKSEIFDDQFSVERPDGSNFTLKIRSTKLEDSAMYFCASSITSGKVDTQYFGPGTRLTVL.

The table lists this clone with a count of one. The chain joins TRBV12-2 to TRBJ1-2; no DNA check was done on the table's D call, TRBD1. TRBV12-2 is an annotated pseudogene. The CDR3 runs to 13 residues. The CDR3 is CASHLHGGHGYTF. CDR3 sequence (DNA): TGTGCAAGTCACCTACATGGGGGCCACGGCTACACCTTC.

CDR3: CASSQALAGETQYF. For the CDR3, the DNA is TGTGCCAGCAGCCAAGCCCTAGCGGGAGAGACCCAGTACTTC. The chain joins TRBV4-2 to TRBJ2-5; 8 bases align to TRBD2. This CDR3 is built from 14 residues. Germline trimming cut 1 base from V and 4 bases from J; bases unmatched to any gene: 2. The V gene's germline CDR1 is LGHNA and CDR2 YNFKEQ.

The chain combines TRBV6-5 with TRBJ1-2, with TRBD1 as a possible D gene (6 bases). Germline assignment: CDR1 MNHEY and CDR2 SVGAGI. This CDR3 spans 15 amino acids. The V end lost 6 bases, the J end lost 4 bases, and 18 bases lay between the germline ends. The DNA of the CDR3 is TGTGCCAGCAGACAAGACAGGCAGGACTTCTATGGCTACACCTTC. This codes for CASRQDRQDFYGYTF.

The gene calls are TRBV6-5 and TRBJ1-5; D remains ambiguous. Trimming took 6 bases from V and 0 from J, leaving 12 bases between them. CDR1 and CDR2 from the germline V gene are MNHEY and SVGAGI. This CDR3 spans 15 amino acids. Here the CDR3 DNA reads TGTGCCAGCAGGGGCGATTCCTATAGCAATCAGCCCCAGCATTTT. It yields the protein CASRGDSYSNQPQHF.

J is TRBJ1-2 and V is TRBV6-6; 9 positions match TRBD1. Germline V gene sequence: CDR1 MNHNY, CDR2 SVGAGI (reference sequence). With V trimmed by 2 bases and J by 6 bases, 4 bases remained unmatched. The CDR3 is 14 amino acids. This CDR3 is CASSYADRGNGYTF. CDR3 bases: TGTGCCAGCAGTTACGCGGACAGGGGCAATGGCTACACCTTC.

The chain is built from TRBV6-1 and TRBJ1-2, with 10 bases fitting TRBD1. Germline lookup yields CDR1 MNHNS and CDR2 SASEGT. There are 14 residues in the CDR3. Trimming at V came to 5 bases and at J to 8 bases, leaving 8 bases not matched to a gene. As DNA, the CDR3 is TGTGCCAGCAGTCGACAGGGGGCTGTAGCGGGCTACACCTTC. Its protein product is CASSRQGAVAGYTF.

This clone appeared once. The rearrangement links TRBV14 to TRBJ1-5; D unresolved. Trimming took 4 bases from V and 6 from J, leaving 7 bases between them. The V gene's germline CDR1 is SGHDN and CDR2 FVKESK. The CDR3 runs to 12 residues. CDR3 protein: CASSRFGQPQHF. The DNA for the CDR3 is TGTGCCAGCAGCCGTTTCGGTCAGCCCCAGCATTTT.

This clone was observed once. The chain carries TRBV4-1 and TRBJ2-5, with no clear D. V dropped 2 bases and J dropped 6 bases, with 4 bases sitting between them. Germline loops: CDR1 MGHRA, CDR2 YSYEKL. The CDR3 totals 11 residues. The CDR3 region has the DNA TGCGCCAGCAGCCAAAGCAAGACCCAGTACTTC. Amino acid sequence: CASSQSKTQYF.

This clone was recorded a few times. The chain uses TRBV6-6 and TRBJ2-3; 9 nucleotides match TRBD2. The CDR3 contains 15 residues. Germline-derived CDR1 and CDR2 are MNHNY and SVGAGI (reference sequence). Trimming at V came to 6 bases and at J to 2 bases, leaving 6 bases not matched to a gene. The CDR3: CASSTGTSPTDTQYF. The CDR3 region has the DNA TGTGCCAGCAGCACCGGGACTAGCCCCACAGATACGCAGTATTTT.

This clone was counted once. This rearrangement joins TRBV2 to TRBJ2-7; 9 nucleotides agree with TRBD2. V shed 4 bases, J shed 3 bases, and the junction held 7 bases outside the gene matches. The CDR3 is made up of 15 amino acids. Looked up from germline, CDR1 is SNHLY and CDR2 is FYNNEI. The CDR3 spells CASSAGGGGYYEQYF. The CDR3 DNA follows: TGTGCCAGCAGTGCAGGCGGGGGGGGCTACTACGAGCAGTACTTC.

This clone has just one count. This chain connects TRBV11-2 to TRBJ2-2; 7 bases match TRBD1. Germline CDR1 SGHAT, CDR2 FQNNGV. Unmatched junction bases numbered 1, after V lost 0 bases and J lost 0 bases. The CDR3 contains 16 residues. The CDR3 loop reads CASSLDGQANTGELFF. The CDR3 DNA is TGTGCCAGCAGCTTAGATGGACAGGCGAACACCGGGGAGCTGTTTTTT.

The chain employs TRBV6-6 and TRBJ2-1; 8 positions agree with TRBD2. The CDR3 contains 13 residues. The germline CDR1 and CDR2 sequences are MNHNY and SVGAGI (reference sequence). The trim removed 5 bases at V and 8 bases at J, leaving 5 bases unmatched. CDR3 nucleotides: TGTGCCAGCAGTCGAGCGGGAGAAGATGAGCAGTTCTTC. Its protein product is CASSRAGEDEQFF.

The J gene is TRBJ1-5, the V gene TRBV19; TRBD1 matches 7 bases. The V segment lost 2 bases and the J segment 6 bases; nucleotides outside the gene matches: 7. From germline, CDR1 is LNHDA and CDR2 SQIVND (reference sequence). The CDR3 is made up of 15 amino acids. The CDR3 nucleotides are TGTGCCAGTAGTATACAGGGGGGTGTTGGTCAGCCCCAGCATTTT. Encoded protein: CASSIQGGVGQPQHF.

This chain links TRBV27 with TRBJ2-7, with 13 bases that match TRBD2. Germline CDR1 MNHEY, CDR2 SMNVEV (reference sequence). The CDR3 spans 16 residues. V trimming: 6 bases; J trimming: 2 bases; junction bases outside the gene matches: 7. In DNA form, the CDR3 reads TGTGCCAGCAGCTTCCGACTAGCGGGAGGCCCCTACGAGCAGTACTTC. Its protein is CASSFRLAGGPYEQYF.

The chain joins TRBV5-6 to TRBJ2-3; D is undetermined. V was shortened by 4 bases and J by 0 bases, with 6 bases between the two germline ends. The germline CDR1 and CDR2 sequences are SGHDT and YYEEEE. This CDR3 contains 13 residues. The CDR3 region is CASSGPSTDTQYF. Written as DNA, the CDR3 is TGTGCCAGCAGCGGCCCTAGCACAGATACGCAGTATTTT.

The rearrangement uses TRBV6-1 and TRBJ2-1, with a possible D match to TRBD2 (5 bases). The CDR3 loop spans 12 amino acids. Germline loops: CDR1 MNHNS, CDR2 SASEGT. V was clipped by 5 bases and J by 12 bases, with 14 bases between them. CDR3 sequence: CASSSIGERQFF. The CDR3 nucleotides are TGTGCCAGCAGTTCAATCGGGGAGCGGCAGTTCTTC.

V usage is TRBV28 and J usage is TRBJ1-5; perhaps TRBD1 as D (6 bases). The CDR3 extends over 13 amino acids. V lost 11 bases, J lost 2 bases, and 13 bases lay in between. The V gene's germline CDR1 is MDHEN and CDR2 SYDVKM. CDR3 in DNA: TGTGCCGGCACACGACAGGGCAATCAGCCCCAGCATTTT. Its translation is CAGTRQGNQPQHF.

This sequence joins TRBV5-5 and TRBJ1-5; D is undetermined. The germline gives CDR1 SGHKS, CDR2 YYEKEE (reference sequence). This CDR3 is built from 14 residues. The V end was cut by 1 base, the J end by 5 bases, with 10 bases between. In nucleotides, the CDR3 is TGTGCCAGCAGCTTGAGCGGGTACGATCAGCCCCAGCATTTT. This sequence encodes CASSLSGYDQPQHF.

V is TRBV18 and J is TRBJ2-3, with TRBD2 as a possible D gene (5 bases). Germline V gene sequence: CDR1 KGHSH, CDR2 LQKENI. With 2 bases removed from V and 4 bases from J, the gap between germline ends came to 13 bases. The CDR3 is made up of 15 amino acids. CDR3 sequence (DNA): TGTGCCAGCTCACCAGGACTTCGCTGGGCAGATACGCAGTATTTT. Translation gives CASSPGLRWADTQYF.

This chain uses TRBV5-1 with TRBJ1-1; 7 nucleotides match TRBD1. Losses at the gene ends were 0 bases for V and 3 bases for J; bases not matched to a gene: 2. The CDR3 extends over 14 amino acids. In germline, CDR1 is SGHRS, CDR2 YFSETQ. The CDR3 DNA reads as TGCGCCAGCAGCTTGGAGGGACAGCACACTGAAGCTTTCTTT. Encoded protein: CASSLEGQHTEAFF.

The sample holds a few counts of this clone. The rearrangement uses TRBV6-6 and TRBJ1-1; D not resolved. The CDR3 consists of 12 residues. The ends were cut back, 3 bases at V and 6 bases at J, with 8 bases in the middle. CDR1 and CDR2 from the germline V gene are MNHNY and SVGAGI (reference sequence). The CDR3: CASSYTESEAFF. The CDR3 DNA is TGTGCCAGCAGTTATACCGAGTCTGAAGCTTTCTTT.